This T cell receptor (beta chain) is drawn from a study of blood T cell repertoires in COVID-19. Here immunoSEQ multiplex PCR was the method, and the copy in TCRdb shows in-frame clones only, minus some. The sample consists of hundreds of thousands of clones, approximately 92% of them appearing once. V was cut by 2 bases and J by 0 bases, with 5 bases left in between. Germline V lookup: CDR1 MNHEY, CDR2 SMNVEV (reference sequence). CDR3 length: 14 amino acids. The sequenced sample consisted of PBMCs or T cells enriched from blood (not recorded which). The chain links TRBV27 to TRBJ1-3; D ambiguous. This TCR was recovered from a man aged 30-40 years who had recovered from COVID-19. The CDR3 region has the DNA TGTGCCAGCAGTTTAAGTAGCTCTGGAAACACCATATATTTT. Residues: CASSLSSSGNTIYF.